This T cell receptor (beta chain) appears in the sequencing data of a study of shared clonotypes between healthy human individuals. Profiling relied on immunoSEQ multiplex PCR, and the TCRdb table lists in-frame clones only, not all of them. The sample records over a million clones, roughly 96% being singletons. Note on this clone: Its antigen is currently unknown.

Germline CDR1 is SQVTM and CDR2 is ANQGSEA. CDR3 length equals 11 residues. Trimming left V 4 bases short and J 4 bases short, with 6 bases between. Study conclusions and caveats: Generally, estimated richness proved larger in naive subsets than it did in memory subsets.

The V and J genes are TRBV29-1 and TRBJ2-3; tentative D call: TRBD1 (6 bases). Source material: naive CD4+ T cells sorted from blood. The subset here: CD45RA+ positively selected. The receptor was isolated from a man aged 30 to 45 in good health. The chain's CDR3 is CSVAGADTQYF. DNA of the CDR3: TGCAGCGTTGCAGGGGCAGATACGCAGTATTTT.